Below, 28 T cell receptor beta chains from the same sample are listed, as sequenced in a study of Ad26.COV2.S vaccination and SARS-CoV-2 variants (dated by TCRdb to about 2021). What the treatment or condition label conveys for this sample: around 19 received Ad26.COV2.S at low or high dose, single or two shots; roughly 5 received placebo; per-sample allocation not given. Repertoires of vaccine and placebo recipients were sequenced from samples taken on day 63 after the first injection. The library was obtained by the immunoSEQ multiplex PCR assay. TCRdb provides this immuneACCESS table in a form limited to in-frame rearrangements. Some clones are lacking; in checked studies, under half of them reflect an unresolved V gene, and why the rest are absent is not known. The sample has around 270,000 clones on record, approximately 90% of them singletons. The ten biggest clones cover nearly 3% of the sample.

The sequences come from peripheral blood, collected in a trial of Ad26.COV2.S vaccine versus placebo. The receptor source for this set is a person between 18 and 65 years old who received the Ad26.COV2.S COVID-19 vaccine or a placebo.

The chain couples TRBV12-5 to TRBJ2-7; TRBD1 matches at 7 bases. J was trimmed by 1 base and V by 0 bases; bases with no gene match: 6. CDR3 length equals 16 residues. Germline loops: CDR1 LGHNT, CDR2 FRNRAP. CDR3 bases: TGTGCTAGTGGTTTGGTACGGGCAGGGGGTTCCTACGAGCAGTACTTC. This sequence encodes CASGLVRAGGSYEQYF.

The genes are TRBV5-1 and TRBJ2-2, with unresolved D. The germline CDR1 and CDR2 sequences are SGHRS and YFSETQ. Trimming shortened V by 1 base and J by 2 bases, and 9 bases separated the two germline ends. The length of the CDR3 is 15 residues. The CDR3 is CASSLTAGNTGELFF. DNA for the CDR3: TGCGCCAGCAGCTTGACGGCTGGTAACACCGGGGAGCTGTTTTTT.

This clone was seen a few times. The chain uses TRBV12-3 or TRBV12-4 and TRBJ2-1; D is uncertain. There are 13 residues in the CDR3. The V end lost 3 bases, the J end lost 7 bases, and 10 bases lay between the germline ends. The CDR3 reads CASSLNPLNEQFF. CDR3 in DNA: TGTGCCAGCAGTTTGAACCCCTTGAATGAGCAGTTCTTC.

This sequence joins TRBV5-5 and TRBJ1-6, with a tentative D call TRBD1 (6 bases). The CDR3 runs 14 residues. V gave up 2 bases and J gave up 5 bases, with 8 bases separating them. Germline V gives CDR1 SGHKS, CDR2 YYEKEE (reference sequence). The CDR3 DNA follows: TGTGCCAGCAGCTTCTGGACAGATAATTCACCCCTCCACTTT. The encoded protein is CASSFWTDNSPLHF.

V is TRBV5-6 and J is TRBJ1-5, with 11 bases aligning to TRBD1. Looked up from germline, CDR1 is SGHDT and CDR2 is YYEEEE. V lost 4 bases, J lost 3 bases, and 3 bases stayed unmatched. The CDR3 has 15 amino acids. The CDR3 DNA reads TGTGCCAGCAGCCGGACAGGGGGCAACAATCAGCCCCAGCATTTT. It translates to CASSRTGGNNQPQHF.

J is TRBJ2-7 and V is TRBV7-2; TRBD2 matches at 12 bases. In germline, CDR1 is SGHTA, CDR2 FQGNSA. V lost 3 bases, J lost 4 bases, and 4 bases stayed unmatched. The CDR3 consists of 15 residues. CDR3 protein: CASSLAGTSGYEQYF. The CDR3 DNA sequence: TGTGCCAGCAGCTTGGCCGGGACTAGCGGGTACGAGCAGTACTTC.

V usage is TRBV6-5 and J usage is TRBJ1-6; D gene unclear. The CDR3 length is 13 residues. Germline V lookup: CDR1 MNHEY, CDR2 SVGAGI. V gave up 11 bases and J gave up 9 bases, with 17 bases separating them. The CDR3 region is CALSPPWGSPLHF. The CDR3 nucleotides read TGTGCCCTGTCGCCTCCCTGGGGTTCACCCCTCCACTTT.

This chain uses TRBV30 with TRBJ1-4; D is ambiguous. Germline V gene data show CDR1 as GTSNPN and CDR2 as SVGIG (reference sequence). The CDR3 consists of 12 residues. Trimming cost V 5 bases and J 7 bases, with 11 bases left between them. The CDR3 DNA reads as TGTGCCTGGGCGTTTTATCGTGAAAAACTGTTTTTT. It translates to CAWAFYREKLFF. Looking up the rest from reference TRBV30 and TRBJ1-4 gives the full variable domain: SQTIHQWPATLVQPVGSPLSLECTVEGTSNPNLYWYRQAAGRGLQLLFYSVGIGQISSEVPQNLSASRPQDRQFILSSKKLLLSDSGFYLCAWAFYREKLFFGSGTQLSVL.

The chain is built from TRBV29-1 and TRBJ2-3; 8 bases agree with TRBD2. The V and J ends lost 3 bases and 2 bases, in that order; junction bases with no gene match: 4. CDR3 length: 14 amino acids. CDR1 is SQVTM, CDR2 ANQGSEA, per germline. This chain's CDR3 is CSVDNGRATDTQYF. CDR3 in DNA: TGCAGCGTTGATAACGGGAGGGCCACAGATACGCAGTATTTT.

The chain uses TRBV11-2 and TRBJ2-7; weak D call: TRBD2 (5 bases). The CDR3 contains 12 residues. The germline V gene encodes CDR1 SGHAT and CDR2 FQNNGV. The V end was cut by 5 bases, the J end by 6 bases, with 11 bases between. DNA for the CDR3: TGTGCCAGCAGCCCGGAGGTCGGCGAGCAGTACTTC. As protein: CASSPEVGEQYF.

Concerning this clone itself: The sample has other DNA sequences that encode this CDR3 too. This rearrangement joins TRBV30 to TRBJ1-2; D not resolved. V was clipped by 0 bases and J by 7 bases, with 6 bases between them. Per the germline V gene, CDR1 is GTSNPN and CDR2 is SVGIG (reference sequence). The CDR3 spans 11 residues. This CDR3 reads CAWSVGGGYTF. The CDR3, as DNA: TGTGCCTGGAGTGTAGGAGGTGGCTACACCTTC.

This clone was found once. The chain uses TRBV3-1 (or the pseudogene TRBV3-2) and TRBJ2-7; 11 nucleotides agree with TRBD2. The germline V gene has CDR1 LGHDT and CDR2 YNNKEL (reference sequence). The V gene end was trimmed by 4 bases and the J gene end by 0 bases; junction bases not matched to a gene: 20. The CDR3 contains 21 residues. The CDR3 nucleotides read TGTGCCAGCAGCCTACGTCTAGCGGGAGGCCTAAGATTTTTAAGCTCCTACGAGCAGTACGTC. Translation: CASSLRLAGGLRFLSSYEQYV.

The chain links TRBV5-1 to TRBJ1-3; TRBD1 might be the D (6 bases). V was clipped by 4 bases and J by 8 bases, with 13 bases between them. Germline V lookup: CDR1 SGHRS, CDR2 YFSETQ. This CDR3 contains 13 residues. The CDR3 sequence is CASSPQGGDTIYF. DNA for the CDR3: TGCGCCAGCAGCCCACAGGGTGGGGACACCATATATTTT.

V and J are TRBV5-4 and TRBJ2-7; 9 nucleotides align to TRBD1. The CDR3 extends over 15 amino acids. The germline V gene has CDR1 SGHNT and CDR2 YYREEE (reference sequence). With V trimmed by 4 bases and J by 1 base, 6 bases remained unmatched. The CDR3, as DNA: TGTGCCAGCAGCATCGGGACAGGGATTTCCTACGAGCAGTACTTC. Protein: CASSIGTGISYEQYF. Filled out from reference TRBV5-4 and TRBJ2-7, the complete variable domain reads ETGVTQSPTHLIKTRGQQVTLRCSSQSGHNTVSWYQQALGQGPQFIFQYYREEENGRGNFPPRFSGLQFPNYSSELNVNALELDDSALYLCASSIGTGISYEQYFGPGTRLTVT.

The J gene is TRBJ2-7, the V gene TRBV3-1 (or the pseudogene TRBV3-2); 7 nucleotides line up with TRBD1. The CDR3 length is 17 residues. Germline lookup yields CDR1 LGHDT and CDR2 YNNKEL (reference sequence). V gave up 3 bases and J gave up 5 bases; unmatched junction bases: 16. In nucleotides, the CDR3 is TGTGCCAGCAGCCAGAGGGGGCCGGGACCGGGACACAACGAGCAGTACTTC. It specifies CASSQRGPGPGHNEQYF.

CDR3: CASRRVSYNEQFF. The CDR3 nucleotides read TGTGCCAGCAGAAGGGTTTCCTACAATGAGCAGTTCTTC. The V call is TRBV5-6, the J call TRBJ2-1; D ambiguous. Germline CDR1 is SGHDT and CDR2 is YYEEEE. V dropped 5 bases and J dropped 1 base, with 7 bases sitting between them. The CDR3 has 13 residues.

DNA for the CDR3: TGTGCCAGCAGCTTGAGGGCCAAGTTGGTGACTCAGCCCCAGCATTTT. Translation: CASSLRAKLVTQPQHF. V is TRBV5-6 and J is TRBJ1-5, with unresolved D. The germline V and J ends were trimmed by 1 base and 6 bases, with 17 bases remaining between them. The CDR3 contains 16 residues. CDR1 and CDR2 from the germline V gene are SGHDT and YYEEEE.

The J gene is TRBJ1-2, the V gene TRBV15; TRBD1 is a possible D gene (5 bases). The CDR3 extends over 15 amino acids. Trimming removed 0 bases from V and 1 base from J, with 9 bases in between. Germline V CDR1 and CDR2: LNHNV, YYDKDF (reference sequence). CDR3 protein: CATSRERGINYGYTF. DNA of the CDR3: TGTGCCACCAGCAGAGAGAGGGGAATTAACTATGGCTACACCTTC.

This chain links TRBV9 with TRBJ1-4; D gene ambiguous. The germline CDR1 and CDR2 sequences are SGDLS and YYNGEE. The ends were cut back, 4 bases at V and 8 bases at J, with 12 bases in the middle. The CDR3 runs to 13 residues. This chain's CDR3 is CASSPTLTEKLFF. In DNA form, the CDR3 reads TGTGCCAGCAGCCCTACATTGACCGAAAAACTGTTTTTT.

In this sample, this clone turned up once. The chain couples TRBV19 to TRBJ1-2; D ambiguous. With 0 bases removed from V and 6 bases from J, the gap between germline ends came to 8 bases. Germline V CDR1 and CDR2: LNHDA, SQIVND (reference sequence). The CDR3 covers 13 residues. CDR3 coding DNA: TGTGCCAGTAGTATAGACGGTCTAAATGGCTACACCTTC. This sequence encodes CASSIDGLNGYTF.

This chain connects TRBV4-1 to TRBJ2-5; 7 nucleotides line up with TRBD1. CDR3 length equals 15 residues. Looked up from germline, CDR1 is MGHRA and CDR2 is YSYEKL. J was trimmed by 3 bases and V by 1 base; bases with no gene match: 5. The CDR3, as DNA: TGCGCCAGCAGCCAAGTTACAGGGGACGAAGAGACCCAGTACTTC. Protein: CASSQVTGDEETQYF.

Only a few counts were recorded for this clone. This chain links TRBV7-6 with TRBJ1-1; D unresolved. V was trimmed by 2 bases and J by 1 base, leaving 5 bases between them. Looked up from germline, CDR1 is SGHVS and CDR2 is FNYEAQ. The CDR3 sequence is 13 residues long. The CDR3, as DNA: TGTGCCAGCAGCTTACGCAGGAACACTGAAGCTTTCTTT. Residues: CASSLRRNTEAFF.

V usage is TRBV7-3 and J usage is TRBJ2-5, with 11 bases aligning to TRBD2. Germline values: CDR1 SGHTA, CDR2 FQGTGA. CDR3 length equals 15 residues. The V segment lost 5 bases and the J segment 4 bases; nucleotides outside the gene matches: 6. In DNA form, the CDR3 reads TGTGCCAGCAGCACAACGGGACTAGCGGTAGAGACCCAGTACTTC. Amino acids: CASSTTGLAVETQYF.

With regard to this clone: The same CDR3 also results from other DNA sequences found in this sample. The CDR3, as DNA: TGTGCCAGCTCACCGATGGATACGCAGTATTTT. The encoded protein is CASSPMDTQYF. V gene TRBV18 combines with J gene TRBJ2-3, with D uncertain. V was shortened by 3 bases and J by 6 bases, with 4 bases between the two germline ends. The germline CDR1 and CDR2 sequences are KGHSH and LQKENI. The CDR3 has 11 residues.

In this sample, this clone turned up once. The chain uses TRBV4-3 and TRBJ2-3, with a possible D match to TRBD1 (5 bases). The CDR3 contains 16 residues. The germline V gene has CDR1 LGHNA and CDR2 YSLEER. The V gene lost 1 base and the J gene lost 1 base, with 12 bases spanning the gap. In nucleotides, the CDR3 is TGCGCCAGCAGCCAAGTTAGGGGCAGTCGCACAGATACGCAGTATTTT. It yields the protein CASSQVRGSRTDTQYF.

The CDR3 DNA is TGTGCCAGCAGCCCGAGCTTACTAGCGGGGGGGAGGACCGGGGAGCTGTTTTTT. It specifies CASSPSLLAGGRTGELFF. This chain links TRBV7-2 with TRBJ2-2; 13 bases line up with TRBD2. Trimming took 5 bases from V and 5 from J; bases not matched to a gene: 11. This CDR3 spans 18 amino acids. Germline CDR1 reads SGHTA; CDR2 reads FQGNSA.

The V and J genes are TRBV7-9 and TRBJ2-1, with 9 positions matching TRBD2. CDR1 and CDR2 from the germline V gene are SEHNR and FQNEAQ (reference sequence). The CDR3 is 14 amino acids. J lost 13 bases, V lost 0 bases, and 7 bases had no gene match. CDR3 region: CASSLARGTSLQFF. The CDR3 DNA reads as TGTGCCAGCAGCTTAGCCCGAGGGACTAGCCTCCAGTTCTTC.

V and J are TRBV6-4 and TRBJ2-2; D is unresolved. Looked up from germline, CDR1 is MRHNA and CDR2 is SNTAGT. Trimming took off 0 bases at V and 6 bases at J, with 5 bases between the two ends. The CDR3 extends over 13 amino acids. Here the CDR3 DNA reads TGTGCCAGCAGTGACTCGGCTTCCGGGGAGCTGTTTTTT. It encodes CASSDSASGELFF.